The 13 T cell receptor beta chains given below trace back to one sample, sequenced in a study of neurological immune-mediated disorders. MiXCR was run by TCRdb on the 5' RACE reads, yielding one entry per CDR3 protein. The repertoire has 95,000 to 150,000 distinct CDR3 sequences, about 3.4% of them found once; the top ten carry roughly 1.3%. The source material was PBMCs. These receptors were obtained from a woman between 25 and 40 years old with multiple sclerosis.

The chain is built from TRBV30 and TRBJ2-7, with D unclear. The V gene's germline CDR1 is GTSNPN and CDR2 SVGIG (reference sequence). The CDR3 loop spans 12 amino acids. V lost 1 base to trimming and J lost 5 bases, with 9 bases between them. The CDR3 region is CAWSGDRHEQYF. Here the CDR3 DNA reads TGTGCCTGGAGTGGGGATCGGCACGAGCAGTACTTC.

This clonotype was seen many times. The chain has TRBV15 and TRBJ2-4, with 10 bases that match TRBD2. CDR3 size: 16 residues. The junction had 11 bases not matched to a gene; V was cut back by 5 bases and J by 7 bases. Germline CDR1 LNHNV, CDR2 YYDKDF (reference sequence). CDR3 residues: CATSVASGRGGNIQYF. The CDR3, as DNA: TGTGCCACCAGCGTAGCTAGCGGGAGAGGGGGTAACATTCAGTACTTC.

There are many counts of this clonotype. V gene TRBV12-3 or TRBV12-4 combines with J gene TRBJ1-4, with a possible D match to TRBD1 (5 bases). The CDR3 contains 15 residues. V was cut by 3 bases and J by 7 bases, with 15 bases left in between. The CDR3 DNA follows: TGTGCCAGCAGTTTCGGGGACGCGAGGGGTGAAAAACTGTTTTTT. This translates into CASSFGDARGEKLFF.

This clonotype was seen many times. The chain couples TRBV7-9 to TRBJ1-2; D is unclear. The CDR3 totals 14 residues. Per the germline V gene, CDR1 is SEHNR and CDR2 is FQNEAQ (reference sequence). Trimming took 5 bases from V and 0 from J, leaving 10 bases between them. Here the CDR3 DNA reads TGTGCCAGCAGCCGATTGCAGACTAACTATGGCTACACCTTC. It translates to CASSRLQTNYGYTF.

This clonotype was seen ten or more times. The V call is TRBV5-1, the J call TRBJ1-2; perhaps TRBD1 as D (5 bases). CDR1 and CDR2 from the germline V gene are SGHRS and YFSETQ. The length of the CDR3 is 12 residues. Trimming shortened V by 0 bases and J by 7 bases, and 7 bases separated the two germline ends. This CDR3 reads CASSLGGGGYTF. CDR3 DNA: TGCGCCAGCAGCTTGGGGGGCGGTGGCTACACCTTC.

This rearrangement joins TRBV4-1 to TRBJ1-5; perhaps TRBD1 as D (5 bases). Trimming left V 1 base short and J 6 bases short, with 13 bases between. CDR1 and CDR2 (germline): MGHRA, YSYEKL. The length of the CDR3 is 15 residues. This CDR3 reads CASSQGVGTPQPQHF. The CDR3 region has the DNA TGCGCCAGCAGCCAAGGCGTTGGGACCCCTCAGCCCCAGCATTTT.

This clonotype was counted many times. The chain is built from TRBV5-1 and TRBJ2-5; D is ambiguous. This CDR3 region has 14 residues. Germline CDR1 is SGHRS and CDR2 is YFSETQ. The germline V and J ends were trimmed by 1 base and 5 bases, with 12 bases remaining between them. CDR3 nucleotides: TGCGCCAGCAGCTTGCGGACCCTGGGGGAGACCCAGTACTTC. This sequence encodes CASSLRTLGETQYF.

This clonotype was picked up many times. The chain carries TRBV4-2 and TRBJ1-5, with a tentative D call TRBD1 (6 bases). V was trimmed by 5 bases and J by 7 bases, leaving 12 bases between them. In germline, CDR1 is LGHNA, CDR2 YNFKEQ. This CDR3 has 13 residues. As DNA, the CDR3 is TGTGCCAGCAGCTACTCAGGGGCCCAGCCCCAGCATTTT. Translated: CASSYSGAQPQHF.

This clonotype was counted ten times or more. The rearrangement joins TRBV7-2 to TRBJ1-5, with 7 bases that match TRBD1. Germline CDR1 and CDR2: SGHTA and FQGNSA. The CDR3 contains 13 residues. V trimming: 4 bases; J trimming: 8 bases; junction bases outside the gene matches: 5. The CDR3 loop is CASSWRQGEPQHF. The CDR3 coding sequence is TGTGCCAGCAGCTGGAGACAGGGTGAGCCCCAGCATTTT. The full variable domain, in which reference TRBV7-2 and TRBJ1-5 provide the parts outside the CDR3, is GAGVSQSPSNKVTEKGKDVELRCDPISGHTALYWYRQSLGQGLEFLIYFQGNSAPDKSGLPSDRFSAERTGGSVSTLTIQRTQQEDSAVYLCASSWRQGEPQHFGDGTRLSIL.

In its sample, this clonotype was seen many times. The CDR3 DNA follows: TGTGCCAGCAGTCATTACAGGGAAGGAGATACGCAGTATTTT. This encodes CASSHYREGDTQYF. The rearrangement uses TRBV13 and TRBJ2-3; possibly TRBD1 for D (6 bases). Between the trimmed V and J ends, which lost 6 bases and 5 bases, there was a span of 15 bases. CDR1 PRHDT and CDR2 FYEKMQ come from the germline V gene (reference sequence). This CDR3 comprises 14 residues. The entire variable domain, with the rest obtained from reference TRBV13 and TRBJ2-3, is as follows: AAGVIQSPRHLIKEKRETATLKCYPIPRHDTVYWYQQGPGQDPQFLISFYEKMQSDKGSIPDRFSAQQFSDYHSELNMSSLELGDSALYFCASSHYREGDTQYFGPGTRLTVL.

This clonotype was detected ten times or more. The rearrangement links TRBV14 to TRBJ1-1, with D possibly matching TRBD1 (6 bases). CDR1 and CDR2 (germline): SGHDN, FVKESK. V dropped 0 bases and J dropped 1 base, with 18 bases sitting between them. This CDR3 is 18 amino acids long. DNA for the CDR3: TGTGCCAGCAGCCAAGAGGCGGTCGGTTTACAGGGGAACACTGAAGCTTTCTTT. Translation: CASSQEAVGLQGNTEAFF.

This clonotype has ten or more counts. CDR3 protein: CASSSTLGTGELFF. CDR3 sequence (DNA): TGTGCCAGCAGCTCCACCCTGGGGACCGGGGAGCTGTTTTTT. The V gene is TRBV7-9, the J gene TRBJ2-2; D gene uncertain. Deletions cut 4 bases from V and 5 bases from J, with 11 bases between. Germline CDR1 is SEHNR and CDR2 is FQNEAQ (reference sequence). The CDR3 extends over 14 amino acids.

The sample holds many counts of this clonotype. The CDR3 bases are TGCAGTGCTACGTGGGCCCCGCAGGAATCTGGCTACACCTTC. It translates to CSATWAPQESGYTF. The chain carries TRBV20-1 and TRBJ1-2, with D unresolved. The CDR3 runs 14 residues. The germline V and J ends were trimmed by 4 bases and 7 bases, with 19 bases remaining between them. Per the germline V gene, CDR1 is DFQATT and CDR2 is SNEGSKA (reference sequence).